The sequence of this TCR beta chain was determined in a study of blood T cell repertoires in COVID-19. Study at large: From T cells, B-cell-depleted T cells, or PBMCs came the material, which was cDNA or gDNA.

This table comes from immunoSEQ multiplex PCR, and its TCRdb copy is limited to in-frame clones, with some not included. The sample has 55,000 to 80,000 clones, more than 65% seen once. From germline, CDR1 is SNHLY and CDR2 FYNNEI. The CDR3 contains 14 residues. The V segment lost 4 bases and the J segment 0 bases; nucleotides outside the gene matches: 2. The sequenced sample consisted of peripheral blood. This TCR was recovered from an elderly woman with active or convalescent COVID-19. The chain employs TRBV2 and TRBJ2-5, with 7 bases lining up with TRBD2. CDR3 sequence reads: CASSVGGYQETQYF. CDR3 nucleotides: TGTGCCAGCAGTGTCGGGGGGTACCAAGAGACCCAGTACTTC.